Below are 31 T cell receptor beta chains sequenced from a single sample in a study of cytomegalovirus exposure and HLA in healthy donors. Primers: 60 Vbeta forward and 13 Jbeta reverse. Data came from immunoSEQ multiplex PCR; TCRdb stores just in-frame clones and leaves some out. The top ten clones hold around 2.2% of a sample with more than 150,000 clones, around 81% of them seen once. Input material: PBMCs. The receptors derive from a woman in her thirties in good health and CMV-seronegative.

V and J are TRBV6-5 and TRBJ2-5; possibly TRBD2 for D (7 bases). The DNA end is more similar to TRBJ2-7, so the J call may be wrong. Germline V CDR1 and CDR2: MNHEY, SVGAGI. The CDR3 has 13 amino acids. The CDR3 nucleotides are TGTGCCAGCGGCCTTCCGGGGGGCGGCGAGCAGTACTTC. This sequence encodes CASGLPGGGEQYF.

The chain carries TRBV7-8 and TRBJ2-7; 7 nucleotides line up with TRBD1. Unmatched junction bases numbered 4, after V lost 5 bases and J lost 0 bases. CDR1 SGHVS and CDR2 FQNEAQ come from the germline V gene. CDR3 size: 14 residues. The CDR3: CASSPGQFSYEQYF. As DNA, the CDR3 is TGTGCCAGCAGCCCGGGACAGTTCTCCTACGAGCAGTACTTC.

The rearrangement uses TRBV7-2 and TRBJ1-6, with TRBD1 matching 10 bases. This CDR3 region has 15 residues. CDR1 is SGHTA and CDR2 is FQGNSA in the germline V gene. J was trimmed by 10 bases and V by 5 bases; bases with no gene match: 8. In nucleotides, the CDR3 is TGTGCCAGCAGCGTCCGACAGGGGGCAGGGTCACCCCTCCACTTT. Translated: CASSVRQGAGSPLHF.

V is TRBV9 and J is TRBJ1-4; D is possibly TRBD1 (5 bases). Germline CDR1 SGDLS, CDR2 YYNGEE. V lost 0 bases and J lost 5, with 8 bases in between. The CDR3 is 14 residues long. For the CDR3, the DNA is TGTGCCAGCAGCGTAGAAGGGGTCAATGAAAAACTGTTTTTT. The encoded protein is CASSVEGVNEKLFF.

The chain links TRBV28 to TRBJ2-7, with D perhaps matching TRBD1 (6 bases). CDR1 MDHEN and CDR2 SYDVKM come from the germline V gene. The length of the CDR3 is 15 residues. Trimming stripped 7 bases from V and 5 bases from J, with 21 bases between. CDR3 sequence reads: CASNPQGIKVDEQYF. The CDR3 bases are TGTGCCAGCAACCCACAGGGCATAAAGGTGGACGAGCAGTACTTC.

This sequence joins TRBV6-6 and TRBJ2-7, with 9 bases matching TRBD1. The CDR3 totals 14 residues. The V and J ends lost 7 bases and 0 bases, in that order; junction bases with no gene match: 4. Germline CDR1 reads MNHNY; CDR2 reads SVGAGI (reference sequence). The CDR3 bases are TGTGCCAGCACCCTGACAGGGGGCTCCTACGAGCAGTACTTC. Protein: CASTLTGGSYEQYF.

V gene TRBV7-8 combines with J gene TRBJ2-7; TRBD1 aligns across 10 bases. This CDR3 is 15 amino acids long. V was clipped by 6 bases and J by 2 bases; unmatched bases: 7. CDR1 SGHVS and CDR2 FQNEAQ come from the germline V gene. The CDR3 is CASSPGQGVTYEQYF. The CDR3 coding sequence is TGTGCCAGCAGTCCCGGACAGGGGGTTACCTACGAGCAGTACTTC.

CDR3 residues: CASSLARADEQFF. CDR3 DNA: TGTGCCAGCAGCTTAGCCAGGGCCGATGAGCAGTTCTTC. The genes are TRBV7-2 and TRBJ2-1, with TRBD1 as a possible D gene (5 bases). The CDR3 consists of 13 residues. V was cut by 0 bases and J by 8 bases, with 8 bases left in between. CDR1 SGHTA and CDR2 FQGNSA come from the germline V gene.

This rearrangement joins TRBV6-5 to TRBJ1-2, with 10 bases aligning to TRBD1. The V gene end was trimmed by 6 bases and the J gene end by 5 bases; junction bases not matched to a gene: 9. This CDR3 is built from 15 residues. CDR1 is MNHEY and CDR2 is SVGAGI in the germline V gene. This chain's CDR3 is CASSRPGQGVYGYTF. CDR3 in DNA: TGTGCCAGCAGCCGACCCGGACAGGGGGTATATGGCTACACCTTC.

This chain uses TRBV6-6 with TRBJ2-5; unclear D gene. V lost 0 bases and J lost 2, with 7 bases in between. The germline CDR1 and CDR2 sequences are MNHNY and SVGAGI (reference sequence). CDR3 length: 14 amino acids. The CDR3 reads CASSYSSIQETQYF. The CDR3 coding sequence is TGTGCCAGCAGTTACTCGTCTATACAAGAGACCCAGTACTTC.

The V call is TRBV7-3, the J call TRBJ2-1, with 8 bases lining up with TRBD2. CDR1 is SGHTA, CDR2 FQGTGA, per germline. There are 15 residues in the CDR3. The V segment lost 5 bases and the J segment 3 bases; nucleotides outside the gene matches: 6. CDR3 DNA: TGTGCCAGCAGCATGTTAGCGGGATACTACAATGAGCAGTTCTTC. It is translated as CASSMLAGYYNEQFF. Based on the CDR3 plus reference TRBV7-3 and TRBJ2-1, the full variable domain is GAGVSQTPSNKVTEKGKYVELRCDPISGHTALYWYRQSLGQGPEFLIYFQGTGAADDSGLPNDRFFAVRPEGSVSTLKIQRTERGDSAVYLCASSMLAGYYNEQFFGPGTRLTVL.

As to this clone: This CDR3 is also generated by other DNA sequences in the sample. The chain uses TRBV9 and TRBJ2-3; 7 bases match TRBD2. The CDR3 is 14 residues long. J was trimmed by 3 bases and V by 1 base; bases with no gene match: 2. CDR1 is SGDLS and CDR2 is YYNGEE in the germline V gene. CDR3 residues: CASSVSGGTDTQYF. The CDR3 DNA reads TGTGCCAGCAGCGTATCCGGGGGGACAGATACGCAGTATTTT.

The rearrangement uses TRBV6-5 and TRBJ2-2, with TRBD1 identical over 10 bases. The CDR3 consists of 14 residues. J lost 6 bases, V lost 5 bases, and 3 bases had no gene match. Germline CDR1 is MNHEY and CDR2 is SVGAGI. CDR3 region: CASSRDRGAGELFF. The CDR3 coding sequence is TGTGCCAGCAGTAGGGACAGGGGAGCCGGGGAGCTGTTTTTT.

The chain is built from TRBV2 and TRBJ2-7, with D perhaps TRBD1 (6 bases). Trimming removed 6 bases from V and 6 bases from J, with 18 bases in between. Germline V gives CDR1 SNHLY, CDR2 FYNNEI. The CDR3 spans 14 residues. The CDR3 sequence is CASRGQLTSVEQYF. CDR3 DNA: TGTGCCAGCAGAGGACAGCTGACCTCTGTCGAGCAGTACTTC.

This clone was seen just once. This sequence joins TRBV19 and TRBJ2-7; TRBD1 agrees at 9 bases. With 0 bases clipped from V and 5 bases from J, the junction kept 5 bases outside the gene matches. The CDR3 totals 15 residues. Per the germline V gene, CDR1 is LNHDA and CDR2 is SQIVND (reference sequence). Written as DNA, the CDR3 is TGTGCCAGTAGTATAGAGCCCGGGACAGGGCACGAGCAGTACTTC. This gives the protein CASSIEPGTGHEQYF.

The chain carries TRBV27 and TRBJ1-1; maybe TRBD1 (5 bases). Between the trimmed V and J ends, which lost 6 bases and 0 bases, there was a span of 14 bases. CDR1 is MNHEY and CDR2 is SMNVEV in the germline V gene (reference sequence). The CDR3 totals 15 residues. Here the CDR3 reads CASRTRGYMNTEAFF. For the CDR3, the DNA is TGTGCCAGCAGGACTAGGGGTTACATGAACACTGAAGCTTTCTTT.

The chain uses TRBV19 and TRBJ2-7; 8 positions match TRBD2. There are 14 residues in the CDR3. The ends lost 7 bases at V and 1 base at J; junction bases unmatched: 6. The germline V gene encodes CDR1 LNHDA and CDR2 SQIVND (reference sequence). This CDR3 reads CASNLAGGSYEQYF. CDR3 DNA: TGTGCCAGTAATCTCGCGGGAGGATCCTACGAGCAGTACTTC. The entire variable domain, with the rest obtained from reference TRBV19 and TRBJ2-7, is as follows: DGGITQSPKYLFRKEGQNVTLSCEQNLNHDAMYWYRQDPGQGLRLIYYSQIVNDFQKGDIAEGYSVSREKKESFPLTVTSAQKNPTAFYLCASNLAGGSYEQYFGPGTRLTVT.

This chain connects TRBV5-1 to TRBJ2-3; possibly TRBD1 for D (5 bases). The germline V and J ends were trimmed by 3 bases and 4 bases, with 9 bases remaining between them. The CDR3 loop spans 13 amino acids. The germline CDR1 and CDR2 sequences are SGHRS and YFSETQ. CDR3 nucleotide sequence: TGCGCCAGCAGCTCAGGGAAGGCAGATACGCAGTATTTT. It codes for CASSSGKADTQYF.

V is TRBV6-5 and J is TRBJ2-1; 10 nucleotides match TRBD2. The length of the CDR3 is 15 residues. CDR1 is MNHEY, CDR2 SVGAGI, per germline. J gave up 8 bases and V 4 bases, and 8 bases lay outside the gene matches. The CDR3 nucleotides read TGTGCCAGCAGTTCCCTAGCGGGAGTTTATTATGAGCAGTTCTTC. Protein sequence: CASSSLAGVYYEQFF.

The V gene is TRBV28, the J gene TRBJ2-6; D call uncertain. Between the trimmed V and J ends, which lost 5 bases and 0 bases, there was a span of 11 bases. Germline loops: CDR1 MDHEN, CDR2 SYDVKM. The CDR3 has 16 residues. For the CDR3, the DNA is TGTGCCAGCAGTGGAATACAGCACTCTGGGGCCAACGTCCTGACTTTC. It translates to CASSGIQHSGANVLTF.

The chain is built from TRBV11-2 and TRBJ2-1; no clear D gene. V gave up 0 bases and J gave up 0 bases, with 6 bases separating them. This CDR3 spans 15 amino acids. Per the germline V gene, CDR1 is SGHAT and CDR2 is FQNNGV. Written as DNA, the CDR3 is TGTGCCAGCAGCTTAGAACAGAGCTCCTACAATGAGCAGTTCTTC. Amino acids: CASSLEQSSYNEQFF.

This chain uses TRBV7-9 with TRBJ2-7; 7 nucleotides line up with TRBD1. This CDR3 is built from 14 residues. V lost 4 bases and J lost 2; bases outside the gene matches: 5. Germline V gives CDR1 SEHNR, CDR2 FQNEAQ (reference sequence). The CDR3 DNA sequence: TGTGCCAGCAGCTCCCCCGGACAGGCCTACGAGCAGTACTTC. Translated: CASSSPGQAYEQYF.

The chain is built from TRBV18 and TRBJ2-7; the match to TRBD1 covers 9 bases. The length of the CDR3 is 15 residues. From germline, CDR1 is KGHSH and CDR2 LQKENI. V dropped 2 bases and J dropped 2; count of bases not matched to a gene: 4. The CDR3 sequence is CASSPGQGRPYEQYF. CDR3 DNA: TGTGCCAGCTCACCAGGACAGGGGCGGCCCTACGAGCAGTACTTC.

The rearrangement links TRBV7-2 to TRBJ1-1; D unclear. V lost 2 bases, J lost 6 bases, and 19 bases lay in between. The germline V gene encodes CDR1 SGHTA and CDR2 FQGNSA. The CDR3 covers 16 residues. DNA for the CDR3: TGTGCCAGCAGCTTATCCTCGTTGCCAAAAGCCGCTGAAGCTTTCTTT. Protein product: CASSLSSLPKAAEAFF.

The rearrangement uses TRBV29-1 and TRBJ2-7; 12 positions match TRBD1. V was clipped by 6 bases and J by 6 bases; unmatched bases: 6. From germline, CDR1 is SQVTM and CDR2 ANQGSEA. The CDR3 covers 13 residues. CDR3 amino acids: CSVPGQGASEQYF. CDR3 sequence (DNA): TGCAGCGTGCCGGGACAGGGGGCGTCCGAGCAGTACTTC.

This clone has only one observation. The gene calls are TRBV4-1 and TRBJ2-7; TRBD1 matches 7 bases. The CDR3 covers 15 residues. Trimming cost V 3 bases and J 3 bases; bases outside gene matches: 8. Germline CDR1 reads MGHRA; CDR2 reads YSYEKL. CDR3: CASSQLEGQLYEQYF. For the CDR3, the DNA is TGCGCCAGCAGCCAGTTAGAGGGACAGCTCTACGAGCAGTACTTC.

Details on this clone: Sequence at one end of the junction differs from germline and may be a read error. In DNA form, the CDR3 reads TGTTCCAGCAGTCGGGGACTAGCGGGAGCTAATGGCTACGAGCAGTACTTC. Protein: CSSSRGLAGANGYEQYF. The V and J genes are TRBV7-9 and TRBJ2-7; the match to TRBD2 covers 14 bases. The CDR3 spans 17 residues. Germline CDR1 and CDR2: SEHNR and FQNEAQ (reference sequence). The full variable domain, with the rest looked up from reference TRBV7-9 and TRBJ2-7, is DTGVSQNPRHKITKRGQNVTFRCDPISEHNRLYWYRQTLGQGPEFLTYFQNEAQLEKSRLLSDRFSAERPKGSFSTLEIQRTEQGDSAMYLCSSSRGLAGANGYEQYFGPGTRLTVT.

The chain is built from TRBV4-3 and TRBJ2-5; D is unresolved. The CDR3 contains 13 residues. Germline V gene data show CDR1 as LGHNA and CDR2 as YSLEER. V was shortened by 0 bases and J by 5 bases, with 7 bases between the two germline ends. In DNA form, the CDR3 reads TGCGCCAGCAGCCAAGATCGGGTGGAGACCCAGTACTTC. Residues: CASSQDRVETQYF.

The genes are TRBV7-7 and TRBJ2-1; D gene ambiguous. CDR1 and CDR2 (germline): SSHAT, FNYEAQ (reference sequence). V lost 3 bases and J lost 4, with 4 bases in between. The CDR3 length is 12 residues. As DNA, the CDR3 is TGTGCCAGCAGCTTCCGGTACAATGAGCAGTTCTTC. It encodes CASSFRYNEQFF. Together with reference TRBV7-7 and TRBJ2-1, the CDR3 gives the full variable domain: GAGVSQSPRYKVTKRGQDVTLRCDPISSHATLYWYQQALGQGPEFLTYFNYEAQPDKSGLPSDRFSAERPEGSISTLTIQRTEQRDSAMYRCASSFRYNEQFFGPGTRLTVL.

The V call is TRBV27, the J call TRBJ2-2; 12 positions match TRBD2. This CDR3 has 16 amino acids. CDR1 and CDR2 (germline): MNHEY, SMNVEV (reference sequence). Germline trimming cut 5 bases from V and 6 bases from J; bases unmatched to any gene: 7. The CDR3 DNA is TGTGCCAGCAGTACTAGGACTAGCGGGATTGCCGGGGAGCTGTTTTTT. This sequence encodes CASSTRTSGIAGELFF.

This rearrangement joins TRBV10-3 to TRBJ1-1; 10 bases map to TRBD1. The CDR3 has 16 residues. Germline values: CDR1 ENHRY, CDR2 SYGVKD. V lost 2 bases to trimming and J lost 3 bases; unmatched junction nucleotides: 6. CDR3 nucleotide sequence: TGTGCCATCAGTGAGAGGTCCGGGACAGGGGACACTGAAGCTTTCTTT. This gives the protein CAISERSGTGDTEAFF.